The 20 T cell receptor beta chains presented below share a single source sample, sequenced in a study of CD8 T cells in ankylosing spondylitis. MiXCR, run by TCRdb on the 5' RACE reads, gives a single entry per CDR3 protein. The profile covers 150,000 or so distinct CDR3 sequences, with around a tenth appearing a single time and 25% to 35% taken by the ten largest. Sequencing was performed on blood, either unsorted or a sorted T cell fraction (not recorded which). The receptor set was obtained from a male donor with ankylosing spondylitis or in good health (not recorded which).

This chain links TRBV6-1 with TRBJ1-2; the D is unclear. The CDR3 totals 14 residues. Trimming removed 6 bases from V and 3 bases from J, with 14 bases in between. Germline-derived CDR1 and CDR2 are MNHNS and SASEGT. CDR3 DNA sequence: TGTGCCAGCAGCCCCGAGGGCGCTGACTATGGCTACACCTTC. It translates to CASSPEGADYGYTF.

There are a few counts of this clonotype. V gene TRBV4-3 combines with J gene TRBJ1-3, with D possibly being TRBD1 (5 bases). This CDR3 region has 13 residues. CDR1 and CDR2 from the germline V gene are LGHNA and YSLEER. V was pared by 0 bases and J by 9 bases, with 9 bases between. CDR3 loop: CASSQDGAGTIYF. The CDR3 region has the DNA TGCGCCAGCAGCCAAGATGGGGCGGGCACCATATATTTT.

This clonotype was found many times. This chain uses TRBV20-1 with TRBJ1-1; 7 positions agree with TRBD1. The CDR3 loop spans 14 amino acids. In germline, CDR1 is DFQATT, CDR2 SNEGSKA (reference sequence). The J segment lost 3 bases and the V segment lost 6 bases, leaving 10 bases of the junction unmatched. The DNA for the CDR3 is TGCAGTGCCCAGAATGACAGGGATGACACTGAAGCTTTCTTT. Translation: CSAQNDRDDTEAFF.

This clonotype was seen ten or more times. This chain uses TRBV5-4 with TRBJ2-1, with a tentative D call TRBD2 (5 bases). This CDR3 is 16 amino acids long. Trimming left V 0 bases short and J 0 bases short, with 10 bases between. Looked up from germline, CDR1 is SGHNT and CDR2 is YYREEE (reference sequence). CDR3 bases: TGTGCCAGCAGCTTGGGCGGGCAGAGCTCCTACAATGAGCAGTTCTTC. Protein product: CASSLGGQSSYNEQFF.

This clonotype was recorded at least ten times. The chain is built from TRBV28 and TRBJ2-5; either TRBD1 or TRBD2 may fit D (5 bases each). The germline V and J ends were trimmed by 5 bases and 2 bases, with 12 bases remaining between them. Germline V gene data show CDR1 as MDHEN and CDR2 as SYDVKM. The CDR3 length is 14 residues. The CDR3 sequence: CASSNPGLQETQYF. CDR3 in DNA: TGTGCCAGCAGTAACCCGGGGCTACAAGAGACCCAGTACTTC.

In its sample, this clonotype was seen many times. V usage is TRBV5-5 and J usage is TRBJ2-1; 11 positions match TRBD2. With 1 base clipped from V and 7 bases from J, the junction kept 4 bases outside the gene matches. The CDR3 extends over 15 amino acids. From germline, CDR1 is SGHKS and CDR2 YYEKEE (reference sequence). DNA for the CDR3: TGTGCCAGCAGCTTGCTAGCGGGGGGTAAGAATGAGCAGTTCTTC. This encodes CASSLLAGGKNEQFF.

This clonotype was seen ten or more times. The J gene is TRBJ2-2, the V gene TRBV10-3, with 7 bases fitting TRBD1. The CDR3 length is 16 residues. Trimming took 4 bases from V and 2 from J; bases not matched to a gene: 7. Per the germline V gene, CDR1 is ENHRY and CDR2 is SYGVKD. The CDR3 loop is CAISAGTATNTGELFF. In nucleotides, the CDR3 is TGTGCCATCAGTGCCGGGACAGCGACAAACACCGGGGAGCTGTTTTTT.

There are many counts of this clonotype. V gene TRBV4-3 combines with J gene TRBJ2-7; D is possibly TRBD1 (6 bases). The CDR3 has 15 amino acids. Per the germline V gene, CDR1 is LGHNA and CDR2 is YSLEER. V lost 0 bases to trimming and J lost 5 bases, with 14 bases between them. Here the CDR3 DNA reads TGCGCCAGCAGCCAAGATTGGGGACAATCGAACGAGCAGTACTTC. It is translated as CASSQDWGQSNEQYF.

This clonotype has at least ten counts. The J gene is TRBJ2-4, the V gene TRBV5-1; 9 nucleotides match TRBD1. Germline V gene sequence: CDR1 SGHRS, CDR2 YFSETQ. CDR3 size: 13 residues. V shed 4 bases and J 9 bases; nucleotides not matched to a gene: 5. The CDR3 sequence is CASSGGTGTIQYF. The CDR3 DNA reads as TGCGCCAGCAGCGGAGGGACAGGGACCATTCAGTACTTC. Drawing the rest from reference TRBV5-1 and TRBJ2-4, the complete variable domain is KAGVTQTPRYLIKTRGQQVTLSCSPISGHRSVSWYQQTPGQGLQFLFEYFSETQRNKGNFPGRFSGRQFSNSRSEMNVSTLELGDSALYLCASSGGTGTIQYFGAGTRLSVL.

This clonotype was observed at least ten times. The rearrangement joins TRBV11-2 to TRBJ2-3; D call uncertain. V was trimmed by 4 bases and J by 3 bases, leaving 5 bases between them. Germline V CDR1 and CDR2: SGHAT, FQNNGV. The CDR3 length is 12 residues. CDR3: CASSSTTDTQYF. CDR3 in DNA: TGTGCCAGCAGCTCCACGACAGATACGCAGTATTTT. The entire variable domain, with the rest obtained from reference TRBV11-2 and TRBJ2-3, is as follows: EAGVAQSPRYKIIEKRQSVAFWCNPISGHATLYWYQQILGQGPKLLIQFQNNGVVDDSQLPKDRFSAERLKGVDSTLKIQPAKLEDSAVYLCASSSTTDTQYFGPGTRLTVL.

The chain combines TRBV7-2 with TRBJ1-6; no firm D call. This CDR3 region has 11 residues. Trimming pared 2 bases from V and 7 bases from J, leaving 0 bases between. Germline loops: CDR1 SGHTA, CDR2 FQGNSA. The CDR3 loop is CASSLNSPLHF. For the CDR3, the DNA is TGTGCCAGCAGCTTAAATTCACCCCTCCACTTT.

Remarks on this clonotype: Just one base apart from a much larger clone, this may be a read error. The V call is TRBV20-1, the J call TRBJ2-2, with TRBD2 matching 8 bases. Germline CDR1 DFQATT, CDR2 SNEGSKA (reference sequence). V lost 7 bases and J lost 6; bases outside the gene matches: 10. This CDR3 has 14 amino acids. CDR3 sequence (DNA): TGCAGTGGCTTCGGGGGGGCCGGTTCCGGGGAGCTGTTTTTT. Residues: CSGFGGAGSGELFF.

The chain joins TRBV7-9 to TRBJ2-2, with 8 bases fitting TRBD1. Germline CDR1 is SEHNR and CDR2 is FQNEAQ (reference sequence). The CDR3 sequence is 16 residues long. Germline trimming cut 4 bases from V and 0 bases from J; bases unmatched to any gene: 4. The CDR3 is CASSSDRGANTGELFF. For the CDR3, the DNA is TGTGCCAGCAGCTCAGACAGGGGTGCGAACACCGGGGAGCTGTTTTTT.

There are a few counts of this clonotype. This sequence joins TRBV6-4 and TRBJ1-1; D is undetermined. V lost 5 bases and J lost 1, with 8 bases in between. The CDR3 consists of 13 residues. The germline CDR1 and CDR2 sequences are MRHNA and SNTAGT. The CDR3 DNA sequence: TGTGCCAGCAGTACAACAGAGAACACTGAAGCTTTCTTT. Its translation: CASSTTENTEAFF.

This clonotype has a count of ten or more. This chain links TRBV7-9 with TRBJ2-7; TRBD1 is a possible D gene (6 bases). V lost 4 bases and J 2 bases, leaving 21 bases between the germline ends. The V gene's germline CDR1 is SEHNR and CDR2 FQNEAQ (reference sequence). The CDR3 loop spans 17 amino acids. The CDR3 DNA follows: TGTGCCAGCAGCTCCCCCCTTCAGGGGCCCACTACCTACGAGCAGTACTTC. It codes for CASSSPLQGPTTYEQYF.

Concerning this clonotype itself: The junction and the germline gene differ at one end; a read error may be behind it. The chain recombines TRBV6-2 or TRBV6-3 with TRBJ2-1; a possible D gene is TRBD1 (5 bases). Germline lookup yields CDR1 MNHEY and CDR2 SVGEGT. CDR3 length: 15 amino acids. This CDR3 is CTSSLDLRLGAEQFF. Here the CDR3 DNA reads TGTACCAGCAGTCTAGACCTGCGCTTAGGGGCTGAGCAGTTCTTC.

This clonotype occurred many times. The chain joins TRBV5-1 to TRBJ2-2; TRBD2 matches at 8 bases. Unmatched junction bases numbered 10, after V lost 5 bases and J lost 7 bases. The length of the CDR3 is 15 residues. CDR1 is SGHRS, CDR2 YFSETQ, per germline. CDR3 region: CASSPLSGVDGELFF. The CDR3 DNA reads TGCGCCAGCAGTCCTCTTAGCGGGGTTGACGGGGAGCTGTTTTTT.

In this sample, this clonotype turned up many times. V usage is TRBV29-1 and J usage is TRBJ2-3; no clear D. Germline V gene lookup returns CDR1 SQVTM and CDR2 ANQGSEA. The CDR3 sequence is 11 residues long. V lost 4 bases to trimming and J lost 5 bases, with 7 bases between them. Here the CDR3 DNA reads TGCAGCGTTGTCCTCGGAGATACGCAGTATTTT. This translates into CSVVLGDTQYF.

In its sample, this clonotype was seen a few times. This sequence joins TRBV14 and TRBJ2-7; the D is unclear. V was pared by 4 bases and J by 0 bases, with 13 bases between. CDR3 length: 15 amino acids. CDR1 is SGHDN and CDR2 is FVKESK in the germline V gene. The CDR3: CASSPGASRSYEQYF. CDR3 DNA sequence: TGTGCCAGCAGCCCTGGCGCCAGCCGCTCCTACGAGCAGTACTTC. Full variable domain (remainder filled in from reference TRBV14 and TRBJ2-7): EAGVTQFPSHSVIEKGQTVTLRCDPISGHDNLYWYRRVMGKEIKFLLHFVKESKQDESGMPNNRFLAERTGGTYSTLKVQPAELEDSGVYFCASSPGASRSYEQYFGPGTRLTVT.

This clonotype was detected many times. The rearrangement links TRBV5-1 to TRBJ2-5; TRBD2 matches at 14 bases. Germline CDR1 and CDR2: SGHRS and YFSETQ. J gave up 5 bases and V 2 bases, and 11 bases lay outside the gene matches. The CDR3 loop spans 18 amino acids. The CDR3 spells CASSFRGVGTSGSETQYF. CDR3 nucleotides: TGCGCCAGCAGCTTTCGTGGTGTAGGGACTAGCGGGAGTGAGACCCAGTACTTC.